This T cell receptor (beta chain) originates from a study of blood T cell repertoires in COVID-19. Trimming took off 3 bases at V and 3 bases at J, with 9 bases between the two ends. There are 13 residues in the CDR3. In germline, CDR1 is MNHEY, CDR2 SMNVEV (reference sequence). As processed by the authors: Estimation of nucleated cell counts was performed using reference gene primer amplification. Some clones are missing from TCRdb's copy, which holds only in-frame ones; the method was immunoSEQ multiplex PCR. The V and J calls and clone size were taken over from that table, and D and trimming were inferred from the DNA. The sample lists about 180,000 clones, around 86% seen once, with more than 7.5% in the top ten.

The sequence was obtained from a man aged 50 to 59 with active or convalescent COVID-19. The J gene is TRBJ2-7, the V gene TRBV27, with a weak D call TRBD2 (6 bases). The sample comprised peripheral blood. CDR3 sequence (DNA): TGTGCCAGCAGTTTTTCCGGGGGCTACGAGCAGTACTTC. Its translation is CASSFSGGYEQYF.